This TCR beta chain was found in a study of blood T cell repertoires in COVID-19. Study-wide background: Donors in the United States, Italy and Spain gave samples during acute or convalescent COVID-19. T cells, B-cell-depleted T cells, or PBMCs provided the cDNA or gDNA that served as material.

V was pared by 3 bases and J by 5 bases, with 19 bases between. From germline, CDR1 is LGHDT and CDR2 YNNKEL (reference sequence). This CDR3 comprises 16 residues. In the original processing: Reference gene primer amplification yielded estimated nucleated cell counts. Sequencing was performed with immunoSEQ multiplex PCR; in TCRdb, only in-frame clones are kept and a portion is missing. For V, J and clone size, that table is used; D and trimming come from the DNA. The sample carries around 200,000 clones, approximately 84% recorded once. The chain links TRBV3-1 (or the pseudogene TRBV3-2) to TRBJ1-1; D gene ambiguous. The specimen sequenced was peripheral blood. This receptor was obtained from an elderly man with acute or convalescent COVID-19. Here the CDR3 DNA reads TGTGCCAGCAGCCAGAGATTGGGAGTCCTGGGGACTGAAGCTTTCTTT. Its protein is CASSQRLGVLGTEAFF.